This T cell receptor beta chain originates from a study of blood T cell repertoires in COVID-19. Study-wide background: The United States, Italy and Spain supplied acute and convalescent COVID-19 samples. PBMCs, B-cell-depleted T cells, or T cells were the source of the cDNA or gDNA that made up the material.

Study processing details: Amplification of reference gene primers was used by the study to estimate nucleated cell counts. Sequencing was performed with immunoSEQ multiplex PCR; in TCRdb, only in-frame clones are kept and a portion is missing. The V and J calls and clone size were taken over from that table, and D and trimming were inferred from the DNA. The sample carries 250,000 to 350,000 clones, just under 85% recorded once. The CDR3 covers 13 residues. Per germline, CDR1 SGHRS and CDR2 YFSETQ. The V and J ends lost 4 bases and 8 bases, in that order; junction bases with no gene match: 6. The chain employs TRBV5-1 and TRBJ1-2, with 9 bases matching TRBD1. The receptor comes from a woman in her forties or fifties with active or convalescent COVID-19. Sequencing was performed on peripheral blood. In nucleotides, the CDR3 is TGCGCCAGCAGCAGCCGGACAGGGGTCGGCTACACCTTC. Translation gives CASSSRTGVGYTF.